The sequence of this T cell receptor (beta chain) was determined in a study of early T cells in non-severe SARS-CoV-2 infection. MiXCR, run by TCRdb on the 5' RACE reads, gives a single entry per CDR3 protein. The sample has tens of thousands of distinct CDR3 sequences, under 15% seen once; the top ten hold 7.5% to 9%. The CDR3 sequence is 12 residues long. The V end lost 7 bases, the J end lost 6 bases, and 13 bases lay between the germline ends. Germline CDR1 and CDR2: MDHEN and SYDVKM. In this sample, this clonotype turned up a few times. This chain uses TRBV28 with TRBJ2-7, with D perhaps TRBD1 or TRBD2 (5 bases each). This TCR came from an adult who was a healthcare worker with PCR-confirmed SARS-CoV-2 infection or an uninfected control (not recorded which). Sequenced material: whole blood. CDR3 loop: CASIATGTEQYF. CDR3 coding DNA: TGTGCCAGCATCGCTACCGGGACCGAGCAGTACTTC.